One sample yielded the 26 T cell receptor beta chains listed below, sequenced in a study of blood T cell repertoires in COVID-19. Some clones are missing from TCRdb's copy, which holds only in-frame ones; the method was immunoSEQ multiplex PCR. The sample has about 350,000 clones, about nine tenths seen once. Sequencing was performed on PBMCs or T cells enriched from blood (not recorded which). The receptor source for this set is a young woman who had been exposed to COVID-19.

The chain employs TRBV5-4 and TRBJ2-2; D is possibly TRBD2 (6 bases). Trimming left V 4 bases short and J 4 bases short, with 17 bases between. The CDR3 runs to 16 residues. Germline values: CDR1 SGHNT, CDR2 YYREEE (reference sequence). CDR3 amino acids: CASSPPRDGSTGELFF. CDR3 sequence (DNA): TGTGCCAGCAGCCCCCCGCGGGACGGTAGCACCGGGGAGCTGTTTTTT.

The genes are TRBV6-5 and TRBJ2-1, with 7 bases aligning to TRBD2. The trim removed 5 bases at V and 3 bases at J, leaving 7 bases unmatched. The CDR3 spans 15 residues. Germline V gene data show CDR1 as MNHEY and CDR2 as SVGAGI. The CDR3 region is CASSRRAGFYNEQFF. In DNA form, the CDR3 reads TGTGCCAGCAGTCGTAGAGCGGGATTCTACAATGAGCAGTTCTTC.

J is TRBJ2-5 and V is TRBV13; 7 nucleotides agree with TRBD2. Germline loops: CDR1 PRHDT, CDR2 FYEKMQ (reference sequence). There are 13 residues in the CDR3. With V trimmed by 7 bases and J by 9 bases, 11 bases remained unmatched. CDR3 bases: TGTGCCAGCACCCTGGGGCAGGGAGGGGCCCAGTACTTC. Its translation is CASTLGQGGAQYF.

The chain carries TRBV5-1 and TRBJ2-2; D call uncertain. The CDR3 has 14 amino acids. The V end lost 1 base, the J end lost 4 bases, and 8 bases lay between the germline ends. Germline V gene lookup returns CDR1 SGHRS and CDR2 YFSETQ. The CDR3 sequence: CASSLSPGTGELFF. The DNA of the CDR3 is TGCGCCAGCAGCTTGTCCCCAGGCACCGGGGAGCTGTTTTTT.

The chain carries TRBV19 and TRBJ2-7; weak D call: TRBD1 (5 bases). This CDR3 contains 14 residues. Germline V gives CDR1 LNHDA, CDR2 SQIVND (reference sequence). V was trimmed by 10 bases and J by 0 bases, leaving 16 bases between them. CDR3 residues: CATARQFRSYEQYF. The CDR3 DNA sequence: TGTGCCACCGCCCGACAGTTTCGCTCCTACGAGCAGTACTTC.

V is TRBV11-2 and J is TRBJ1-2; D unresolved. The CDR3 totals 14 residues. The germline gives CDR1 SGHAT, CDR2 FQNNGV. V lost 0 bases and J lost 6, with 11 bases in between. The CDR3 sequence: CASSLDRRSDGYTF. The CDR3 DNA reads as TGTGCCAGCAGCTTAGATCGCAGGTCTGATGGCTACACCTTC.

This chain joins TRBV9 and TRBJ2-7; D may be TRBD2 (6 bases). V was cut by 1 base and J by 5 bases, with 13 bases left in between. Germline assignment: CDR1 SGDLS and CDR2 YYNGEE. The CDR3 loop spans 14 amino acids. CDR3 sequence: CASSVQAGTHEQYF. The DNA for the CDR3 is TGTGCCAGCAGCGTACAGGCGGGGACCCACGAGCAGTACTTC. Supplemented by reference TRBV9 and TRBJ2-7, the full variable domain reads DSGVTQTPKHLITATGQRVTLRCSPRSGDLSVYWYQQSLDQGLQFLIQYYNGEERAKGNILERFSAQQFPDLHSELNLSSLELGDSALYFCASSVQAGTHEQYFGPGTRLTVT.

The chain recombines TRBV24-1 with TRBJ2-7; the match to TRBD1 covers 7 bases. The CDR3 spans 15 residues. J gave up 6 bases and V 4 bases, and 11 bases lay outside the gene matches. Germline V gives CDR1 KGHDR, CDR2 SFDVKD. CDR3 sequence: CATSDQATGTGEQYF. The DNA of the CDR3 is TGTGCCACCAGTGACCAAGCGACAGGGACGGGCGAGCAGTACTTC.

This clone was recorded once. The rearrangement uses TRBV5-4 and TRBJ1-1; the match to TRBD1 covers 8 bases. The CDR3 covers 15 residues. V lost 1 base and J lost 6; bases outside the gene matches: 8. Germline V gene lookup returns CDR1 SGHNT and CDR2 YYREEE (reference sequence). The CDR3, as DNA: TGTGCCAGCAGCTTGAGTCCGACAGGGGCTGCTGAAGCTTTCTTT. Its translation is CASSLSPTGAAEAFF.

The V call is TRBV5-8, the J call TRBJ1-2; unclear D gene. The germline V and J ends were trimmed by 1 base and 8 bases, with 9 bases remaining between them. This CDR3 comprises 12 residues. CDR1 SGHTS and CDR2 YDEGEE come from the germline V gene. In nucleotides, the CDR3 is TGTGCCAGCAGCTTGACTTTCGCGGGCTACACCTTC. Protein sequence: CASSLTFAGYTF. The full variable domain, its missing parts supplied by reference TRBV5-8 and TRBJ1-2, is EAGVTQSPTHLIKTRGQQATLRCSPISGHTSVYWYQQALGLGLQFLLWYDEGEERNRGNFPPRFSGRQFPNYSSELNVNALELEDSALYLCASSLTFAGYTFGSGTRLTVV.

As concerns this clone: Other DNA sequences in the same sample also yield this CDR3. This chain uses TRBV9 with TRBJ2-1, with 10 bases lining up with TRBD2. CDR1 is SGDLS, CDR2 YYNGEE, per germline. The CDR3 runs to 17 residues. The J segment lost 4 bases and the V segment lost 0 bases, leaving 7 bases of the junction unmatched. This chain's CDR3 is CASSVGLAGAPYNEQFF. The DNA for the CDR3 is TGTGCCAGCAGCGTAGGGCTAGCGGGAGCTCCGTACAATGAGCAGTTCTTC.

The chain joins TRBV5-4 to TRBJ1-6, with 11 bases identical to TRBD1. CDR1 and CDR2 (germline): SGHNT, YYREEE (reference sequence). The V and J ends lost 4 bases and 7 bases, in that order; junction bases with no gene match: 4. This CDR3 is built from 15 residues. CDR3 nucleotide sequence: TGTGCCAGCAGCGGACAGGGGGCGGTCAATTCACCCCTCCACTTT. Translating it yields CASSGQGAVNSPLHF. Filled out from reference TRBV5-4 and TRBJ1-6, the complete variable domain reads ETGVTQSPTHLIKTRGQQVTLRCSSQSGHNTVSWYQQALGQGPQFIFQYYREEENGRGNFPPRFSGLQFPNYSSELNVNALELDDSALYLCASSGQGAVNSPLHFGNGTRLTVT.

CDR3 residues: CASSVVTSGRNEQFF. CDR3 in DNA: TGTGCCAGCAGCGTAGTTACTAGCGGGAGAAATGAGCAGTTCTTC. This chain uses TRBV9 with TRBJ2-1, with 11 positions matching TRBD2. Looked up from germline, CDR1 is SGDLS and CDR2 is YYNGEE. The CDR3 is 15 amino acids. V shed 0 bases and J 7 bases; nucleotides not matched to a gene: 3.

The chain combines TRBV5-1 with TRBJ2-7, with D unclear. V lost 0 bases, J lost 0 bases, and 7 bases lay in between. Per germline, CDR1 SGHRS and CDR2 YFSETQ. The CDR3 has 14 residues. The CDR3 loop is CASSLGPGSYEQYF. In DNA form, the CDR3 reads TGCGCCAGCAGCTTGGGGCCAGGCTCCTACGAGCAGTACTTC.

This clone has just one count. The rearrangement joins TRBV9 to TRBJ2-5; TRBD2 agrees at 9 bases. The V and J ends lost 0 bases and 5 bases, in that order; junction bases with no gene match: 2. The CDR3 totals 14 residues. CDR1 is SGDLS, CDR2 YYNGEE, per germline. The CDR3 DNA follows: TGTGCCAGCAGCGTAGAGCTAGCGGGGGAGACCCAGTACTTC. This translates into CASSVELAGETQYF.

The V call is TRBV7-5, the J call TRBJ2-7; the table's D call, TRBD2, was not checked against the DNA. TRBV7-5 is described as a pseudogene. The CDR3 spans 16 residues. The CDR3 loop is CARASGRLGRTYEQYF. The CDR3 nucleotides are TGTGCCAGAGCTAGCGGGAGGCTGGGTAGGACCTACGAGCAGTACTTC.

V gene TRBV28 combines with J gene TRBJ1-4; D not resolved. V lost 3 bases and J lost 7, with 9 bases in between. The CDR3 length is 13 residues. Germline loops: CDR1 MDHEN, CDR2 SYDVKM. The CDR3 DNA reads TGTGCCAGCAGTTTTCAGAATGGTGAAAAACTGTTTTTT. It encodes CASSFQNGEKLFF.

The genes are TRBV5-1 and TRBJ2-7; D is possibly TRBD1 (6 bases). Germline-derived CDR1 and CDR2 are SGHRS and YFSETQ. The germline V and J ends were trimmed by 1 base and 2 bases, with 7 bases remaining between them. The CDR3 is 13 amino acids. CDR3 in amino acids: CASSLNRAYEQYF. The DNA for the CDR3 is TGCGCCAGCAGCTTGAACAGGGCCTACGAGCAGTACTTC.

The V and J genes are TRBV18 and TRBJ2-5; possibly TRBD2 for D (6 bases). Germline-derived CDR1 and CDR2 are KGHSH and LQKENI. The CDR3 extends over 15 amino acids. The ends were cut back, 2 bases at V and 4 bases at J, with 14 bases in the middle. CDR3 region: CASSPAGLVRETQYF. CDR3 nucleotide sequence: TGTGCCAGCTCACCAGCGGGGTTGGTTCGAGAGACCCAGTACTTC.

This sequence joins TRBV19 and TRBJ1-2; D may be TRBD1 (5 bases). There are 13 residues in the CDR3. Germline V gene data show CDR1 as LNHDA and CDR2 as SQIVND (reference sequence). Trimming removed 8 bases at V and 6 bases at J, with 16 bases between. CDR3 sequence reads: CASGGAPSDGYTF. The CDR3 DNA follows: TGTGCCAGTGGAGGGGCTCCGTCCGATGGCTACACCTTC.

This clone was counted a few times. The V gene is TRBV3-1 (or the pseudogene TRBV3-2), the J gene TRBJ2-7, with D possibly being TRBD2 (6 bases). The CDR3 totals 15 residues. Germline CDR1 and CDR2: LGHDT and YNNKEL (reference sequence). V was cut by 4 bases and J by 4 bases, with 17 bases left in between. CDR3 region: CASSPDESGGYEQYF. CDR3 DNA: TGTGCCAGCAGCCCGGACGAGTCTGGAGGGTACGAGCAGTACTTC.

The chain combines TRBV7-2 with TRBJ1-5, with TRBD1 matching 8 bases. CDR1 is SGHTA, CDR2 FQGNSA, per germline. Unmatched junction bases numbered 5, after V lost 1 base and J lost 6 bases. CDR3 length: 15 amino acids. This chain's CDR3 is CASSLGTGIGQPQHF. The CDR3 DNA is TGTGCCAGCAGCTTAGGGACAGGGATCGGTCAGCCCCAGCATTTT.

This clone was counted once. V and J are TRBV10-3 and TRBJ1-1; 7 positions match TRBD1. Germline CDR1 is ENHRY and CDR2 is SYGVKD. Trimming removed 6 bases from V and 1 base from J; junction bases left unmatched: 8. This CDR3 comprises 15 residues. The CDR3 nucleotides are TGTGCCATCAGCCTTGAGGGGGCGCAGAACACTGAAGCTTTCTTT. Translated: CAISLEGAQNTEAFF.

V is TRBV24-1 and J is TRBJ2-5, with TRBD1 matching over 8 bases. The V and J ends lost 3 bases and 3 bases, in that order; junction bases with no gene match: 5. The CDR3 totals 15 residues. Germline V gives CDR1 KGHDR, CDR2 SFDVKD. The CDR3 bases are TGTGCCACCAGTGATAAGGGACAGGCGAAAGAGACCCAGTACTTC. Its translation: CATSDKGQAKETQYF.

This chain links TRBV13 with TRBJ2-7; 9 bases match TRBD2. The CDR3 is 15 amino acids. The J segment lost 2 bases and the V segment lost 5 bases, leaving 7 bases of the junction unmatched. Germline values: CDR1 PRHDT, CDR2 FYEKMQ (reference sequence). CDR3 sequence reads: CASSGWTSAAYEQYF. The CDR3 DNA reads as TGTGCCAGCAGCGGATGGACTAGCGCGGCCTACGAGCAGTACTTC.

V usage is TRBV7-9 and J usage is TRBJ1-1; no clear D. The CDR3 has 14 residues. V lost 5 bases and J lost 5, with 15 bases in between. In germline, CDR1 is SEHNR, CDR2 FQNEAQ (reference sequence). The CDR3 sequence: CASSTDHRRTEAFF. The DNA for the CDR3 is TGTGCCAGCAGCACCGATCATCGTCGGACTGAAGCTTTCTTT.